The 14 T cell receptor beta chains below all came from one sample that was sequenced in a study of low-dose radiotherapy and immunotherapy resistance in tumors. Indicated time point: before trial treatment. TRAV- and TRBV-specific primers primed first-strand cDNA, covering alpha and beta chains. PCR amplification of the TCRs was performed with Phusion for 20 to 25 PCR cycles, and it relied on a constant-region primer together with a V-primer adapter. From the reads, TCRdb called clonotypes with MiXCR, one entry per CDR3 protein. The repertoire has tens of thousands of distinct CDR3 sequences, roughly a sixth of them found once; the top ten carry roughly 2.8%. This material consisted of PBMCs, taken before treatment. Receptors originate from a male donor with prostate cancer.

This clonotype was counted ten times or more. The chain carries TRBV12-3 or TRBV12-4 and TRBJ2-5, with D uncertain. V lost 6 bases and J lost 2, with 10 bases in between. This CDR3 is built from 13 residues. CDR3 sequence reads: CASRPGSQETQYF. Written as DNA, the CDR3 is TGTGCCAGCAGACCCGGCAGTCAAGAGACCCAGTACTTC.

In this sample, this clonotype turned up many times. J is TRBJ1-2 and V is TRBV18, with a possible D match to TRBD1 (5 bases). The CDR3 runs 16 residues. CDR1 is KGHSH and CDR2 is LQKENI in the germline V gene. V was pared by 1 base and J by 3 bases, with 15 bases between. DNA of the CDR3: TGTGCCAGCTCACCACAGGGGACGGTTGGGGACTATGGCTACACCTTC. This encodes CASSPQGTVGDYGYTF.

This clonotype was picked up many times. The chain couples TRBV2 to TRBJ1-5; 12 bases agree with TRBD1. CDR3 length: 15 amino acids. Germline loops: CDR1 SNHLY, CDR2 FYNNEI. J gave up 7 bases and V 8 bases, and 9 bases lay outside the gene matches. Here the CDR3 reads CASGPGTGGSQPQHF. Here the CDR3 DNA reads TGTGCCAGCGGACCCGGGACAGGGGGCAGCCAGCCCCAGCATTTT.

This clonotype was picked up many times. The V gene is TRBV29-1, the J gene TRBJ2-2, with D perhaps given as TRBD1 or TRBD2 (5 bases each). V was pared by 6 bases and J by 0 bases, with 11 bases between. CDR1 and CDR2 from the germline V gene are SQVTM and ANQGSEA. The CDR3 is 14 residues long. The chain's CDR3 is CSVGTDSNTGELFF. The CDR3 DNA sequence: TGCAGCGTCGGGACCGATTCGAACACCGGGGAGCTGTTTTTT.

The chain uses TRBV19 and TRBJ1-2; 7 bases are a match to TRBD1. This CDR3 is 14 amino acids long. Germline-derived CDR1 and CDR2 are LNHDA and SQIVND (reference sequence). J was trimmed by 2 bases and V by 6 bases; bases with no gene match: 6. The CDR3: CASRGGQTNYGYTF. DNA of the CDR3: TGTGCCAGTAGGGGGGGACAGACCAACTATGGCTACACCTTC. The whole variable domain, filled in from reference TRBV19 and TRBJ1-2, reads DGGITQSPKYLFRKEGQNVTLSCEQNLNHDAMYWYRQDPGQGLRLIYYSQIVNDFQKGDIAEGYSVSREKKESFPLTVTSAQKNPTAFYLCASRGGQTNYGYTFGSGTRLTVV.

This clonotype was counted ten times or more. The chain carries TRBV20-1 and TRBJ2-1, with 9 bases aligning to TRBD2. CDR3 size: 16 residues. CDR1 is DFQATT, CDR2 SNEGSKA, per germline (reference sequence). The trim removed 0 bases at V and 3 bases at J, leaving 6 bases unmatched. CDR3 in DNA: TGCAGTGCTAGAGATAGGCGGGGGGGCAGCTACAATGAGCAGTTCTTC. This gives the protein CSARDRRGGSYNEQFF.

This clonotype was detected many times. This rearrangement joins TRBV20-1 to TRBJ1-2; D not resolved. Looked up from germline, CDR1 is DFQATT and CDR2 is SNEGSKA (reference sequence). The V gene lost 6 bases and the J gene lost 3 bases, with 11 bases spanning the gap. The CDR3 runs to 12 residues. CDR3 bases: TGCAGTGCCGTTGGTCAGGACTATGGCTACACCTTC. Its protein product is CSAVGQDYGYTF.

This clonotype was detected many times. This sequence joins TRBV19 and TRBJ2-1; D not certain. Looked up from germline, CDR1 is LNHDA and CDR2 is SQIVND (reference sequence). This CDR3 has 11 amino acids. The CDR3 sequence: CATGSYNEQFF. CDR3 DNA sequence: TGTGCAACTGGCTCCTACAATGAGCAGTTCTTC.

In this sample, this clonotype turned up many times. V usage is TRBV5-1 and J usage is TRBJ2-7; unclear D gene. CDR1 is SGHRS and CDR2 is YFSETQ in the germline V gene. Trimming took off 2 bases at V and 6 bases at J, with 6 bases between the two ends. The CDR3 has 11 amino acids. CDR3 coding DNA: TGCGCCAGCAGCTTTAATGGCGAGCAGTACTTC. It is translated as CASSFNGEQYF.

This clonotype was counted many times. The chain carries TRBV7-6 and TRBJ2-3, with 12 bases fitting TRBD2. The V gene end was trimmed by 1 base and the J gene end by 3 bases; junction bases not matched to a gene: 2. This CDR3 is built from 16 residues. The V gene's germline CDR1 is SGHVS and CDR2 FNYEAQ. As DNA, the CDR3 is TGTGCCAGCAGCTTAGGGGGACTAGCGGGTACAGATACGCAGTATTTT. Its protein is CASSLGGLAGTDTQYF.

This clonotype was seen many times. The rearrangement links TRBV2 to TRBJ2-3; D is unclear. Germline assignment: CDR1 SNHLY and CDR2 FYNNEI. Trimming shortened V by 1 base and J by 0 bases, and 8 bases separated the two germline ends. The CDR3 is made up of 15 amino acids. For the CDR3, the DNA is TGTGCCAGCAGTGAAGACGGGCACAGCACAGATACGCAGTATTTT. Amino acids: CASSEDGHSTDTQYF.

The chain combines TRBV5-1 with TRBJ2-1; D is unclear. Germline loops: CDR1 SGHRS, CDR2 YFSETQ. The CDR3 length is 13 residues. V dropped 6 bases and J dropped 8 bases, with 15 bases sitting between them. CDR3 bases: TGCGCCAGCACCACCCCTTCAGGCGATGAGCAGTTCTTC. This sequence encodes CASTTPSGDEQFF.

This clonotype was seen at least ten times. V gene TRBV29-1 combines with J gene TRBJ1-2; 7 nucleotides align to TRBD1. In germline, CDR1 is SQVTM, CDR2 ANQGSEA. The CDR3 runs 13 residues. V lost 6 bases and J lost 4; bases outside the gene matches: 8. Here the CDR3 reads CSVVEGGSYGYTF. DNA for the CDR3: TGCAGCGTCGTAGAAGGGGGCAGCTATGGCTACACCTTC.

This clonotype was counted many times. The chain carries TRBV20-1 and TRBJ2-5, with TRBD2 matching over 8 bases. The germline V gene has CDR1 DFQATT and CDR2 SNEGSKA (reference sequence). V trimming: 4 bases; J trimming: 5 bases; junction bases outside the gene matches: 9. CDR3 length equals 14 residues. The CDR3 DNA is TGCAGTGCTACGCGGGGGGCACGTACTGAGACCCAGTACTTC. Its protein product is CSATRGARTETQYF.